This T cell receptor beta chain was found in a study of graft-versus-host responses after intestinal transplantation. Study as a whole: All recipients were given anti-thymocyte globulin induction, and tacrolimus and steroids were then administered for roughly three years. Points from the study as a whole: There was an association between peak levels of circulating GvH clones and early post-transplant HvG declines.

Per the germline V gene, CDR1 is MGHRA and CDR2 is YSYEKL. The ends were cut back, 2 bases at V and 7 bases at J, with 21 bases in the middle. The CDR3 is made up of 16 amino acids. Some clones are missing from TCRdb's copy, which holds only in-frame ones; the method was immunoSEQ multiplex PCR. Among around 45,000 clones, over 85% were seen once, and the ten largest hold around 1.6%. As for this clone: Its specificity is not known.

This receptor was identified in a human patient who received an intestinal transplant, so some T cells may come from the graft donor. This specimen consisted of PBMCs, obtained 330 to 350 days after intestinal transplant. The chain combines TRBV4-1 with TRBJ2-7, with D possibly TRBD1 on 6 matching bases. The DNA of the CDR3 is TGCGCCAGCAGCCAACTATCCCGGGACATCGCTACGGAGCAGTACTTC. It codes for CASSQLSRDIATEQYF.